At least ten counts were recorded for the clone carrying this T cell receptor (beta chain). RNA transcripts provided the source from which TCR beta CDR3 regions were amplified. Using the HTBI primer set, a first-round RT-PCR was run on the TCR CDR3. In TCRdb, the multiplex PCR reads were re-called with MiXCR into one record per CDR3 protein. The sample records roughly 650,000 distinct CDR3 sequences, 16% being singletons. This sample was included in a study of T cells in Graves' hyperthyroidism and ophthalmopathy. The CDR3 extends over 17 amino acids. The germline V gene encodes CDR1 LNHDA and CDR2 SQIVND (reference sequence). The germline V and J ends were trimmed by 0 bases and 1 base, with 15 bases remaining between them.

The clonotype comes from a woman aged 35 to 49 with Graves' ophthalmopathy. Sequencing used blood. The chain is built from TRBV19 and TRBJ1-1; D gene ambiguous. The CDR3 region has the DNA TGTGCCAGTAGTATAGACCCTCCCTGGACCCAGAACACTGAAGCTTTCTTT. Protein product: CASSIDPPWTQNTEAFF.